These 18 T cell receptor beta chains originate from one sample sequenced in a study of T cells in tuberculosis. This sample's time point: new active TB diagnosis, blood taken before or within 7 days of starting treatment. Clones were read by immunoSEQ multiplex PCR, and TCRdb kept only the in-frame ones, dropping some. The top ten clones hold roughly 11% of a sample with around 33,000 clones, 93% of them seen once. The source was PBMCs, collected at tuberculosis diagnosis. These receptors were collected from an adult with tuberculosis.

The rearrangement joins TRBV6-5 to TRBJ1-2, with D uncertain. Germline CDR1 and CDR2: MNHEY and SVGAGI. CDR3 length equals 14 residues. V lost 6 bases, J lost 5 bases, and 16 bases lay in between. The chain's CDR3 is CASSPFGEGYGYTF. The DNA for the CDR3 is TGTGCCAGCAGCCCCTTCGGGGAAGGGTATGGCTACACCTTC.

The genes are TRBV30 and TRBJ2-1, with TRBD2 matching 9 bases. Germline CDR1 and CDR2: GTSNPN and SVGIG (reference sequence). This CDR3 has 21 amino acids. V was pared by 1 base and J by 4 bases, with 23 bases of the junction left unmatched. CDR3: CAWSADAAGDRGRVRYNEQFF. Here the CDR3 DNA reads TGTGCCTGGAGTGCCGATGCAGCCGGCGATCGCGGGAGGGTGCGTTACAATGAGCAGTTCTTC. Drawing the rest from reference TRBV30 and TRBJ2-1, the complete variable domain is SQTIHQWPATLVQPVGSPLSLECTVEGTSNPNLYWYRQAAGRGLQLLFYSVGIGQISSEVPQNLSASRPQDRQFILSSKKLLLSDSGFYLCAWSADAAGDRGRVRYNEQFFGPGTRLTVL.

This CDR3 is CASSTGTSGGNEQFF. Written as DNA, the CDR3 is TGTGCCAGTAGTACCGGGACTAGCGGGGGGAATGAGCAGTTCTTC. The gene calls are TRBV19 and TRBJ2-1, with TRBD2 matching 15 bases. The CDR3 has 15 amino acids. V was clipped by 4 bases and J by 7 bases; unmatched bases: 2. Germline V lookup: CDR1 LNHDA, CDR2 SQIVND (reference sequence).

V is TRBV19 and J is TRBJ1-2, with D tentatively TRBD1 (6 bases). The CDR3 has 16 residues. The V and J ends lost 2 bases and 6 bases respectively, with 19 bases between them. CDR1 is LNHDA and CDR2 is SQIVND in the germline V gene (reference sequence). Written as DNA, the CDR3 is TGTGCCAGTAGTATAATCGCTGGGCAGGGGTGGAATGGCTACACCTTC. Translated: CASSIIAGQGWNGYTF.

This clone occurred once. The chain links TRBV28 to TRBJ2-3, with D tentatively TRBD2 (5 bases). Germline CDR1 MDHEN, CDR2 SYDVKM. The CDR3 runs to 10 residues. With 11 bases removed from V and 3 bases from J, the gap between germline ends came to 6 bases. This CDR3 is CASGTDTQYF. DNA for the CDR3: TGTGCCTCGGGGACAGATACGCAGTATTTT.

The chain carries TRBV5-1 and TRBJ1-4; TRBD1 aligns across 9 bases. CDR1 is SGHRS, CDR2 YFSETQ, per germline. With 7 bases clipped from V and 4 bases from J, the junction kept 8 bases outside the gene matches. The CDR3 covers 15 residues. This CDR3 is CASSVGTGLNEKLFF. CDR3 in DNA: TGCGCCAGCTCCGTGGGGACAGGGCTTAATGAAAAACTGTTTTTT.

This rearrangement joins TRBV19 to TRBJ2-5; 10 bases map to TRBD2. The CDR3 runs 15 residues. V lost 5 bases to trimming and J lost 4 bases; unmatched junction nucleotides: 7. The germline V gene has CDR1 LNHDA and CDR2 SQIVND (reference sequence). The CDR3 loop is CASSGPSGSAETQYF. CDR3 nucleotide sequence: TGTGCCAGTAGTGGCCCTAGCGGGAGTGCAGAGACCCAGTACTTC.

The chain employs TRBV6-5 and TRBJ1-1, with 7 bases identical to TRBD1. The CDR3 has 11 amino acids. The junction had 1 base not matched to a gene; V was cut back by 5 bases and J by 7 bases. Germline CDR1 is MNHEY and CDR2 is SVGAGI. CDR3 region: CASSRQGEAFF. CDR3 coding DNA: TGTGCCAGCAGTCGACAGGGTGAAGCTTTCTTT.

This chain uses TRBV27 with TRBJ2-3; D is ambiguous. The CDR3 extends over 14 amino acids. In germline, CDR1 is MNHEY, CDR2 SMNVEV (reference sequence). Trimming removed 4 bases at V and 1 base at J, with 9 bases between. The CDR3 coding sequence is TGTGCCAGCAGTTCCAGACGGGGCACAGATACGCAGTATTTT. This encodes CASSSRRGTDTQYF.

The sample holds one count of this clone. In nucleotides, the CDR3 is TGTGCCAGCAGCCCCGACGAGTTAGGCGGTGCGTACTTC. Encoded protein: CASSPDELGGAYF. The genes are TRBV7-9 and TRBJ2-7; no clear D. Trimming pared 5 bases from V and 12 bases from J, leaving 20 bases between. Germline V CDR1 and CDR2: SEHNR, FQNEAQ (reference sequence). The CDR3 contains 13 residues.

The chain couples TRBV30 to TRBJ2-7; perhaps TRBD2 as D (5 bases). The V and J ends lost 2 bases and 2 bases respectively, with 16 bases between them. The CDR3 totals 15 residues. The V gene's germline CDR1 is GTSNPN and CDR2 SVGIG (reference sequence). CDR3 region: CAWSPVVTRPYEQYF. The CDR3 nucleotides are TGTGCCTGGAGTCCCGTCGTTACTAGACCCTACGAGCAGTACTTC.

The chain couples TRBV4-1 to TRBJ2-5; 15 nucleotides match TRBD2. Trimming cost V 3 bases and J 3 bases; bases outside gene matches: 5. Per the germline V gene, CDR1 is MGHRA and CDR2 is YSYEKL. This CDR3 contains 17 residues. CDR3 nucleotide sequence: TGCGCCAGCAGCCACACACGGACTAGCGGGAGGGAAGAGACCCAGTACTTC. Amino acid sequence: CASSHTRTSGREETQYF.

This chain uses TRBV4-2 with TRBJ1-2; a weak D match, TRBD1 (6 bases). CDR1 is LGHNA and CDR2 is YNFKEQ in the germline V gene. V lost 0 bases and J lost 2, with 7 bases in between. The CDR3 is made up of 14 amino acids. CDR3 sequence: CASSQETGNYGYTF. In DNA form, the CDR3 reads TGTGCCAGCAGCCAAGAAACAGGGAACTATGGCTACACCTTC.

The chain uses TRBV27 and TRBJ2-3; 9 bases map to TRBD2. CDR1 and CDR2 from the germline V gene are MNHEY and SMNVEV (reference sequence). The CDR3 is 15 residues long. The J segment lost 8 bases and the V segment lost 4 bases, leaving 10 bases of the junction unmatched. In DNA form, the CDR3 reads TGTGCCAGCAGTTATGGCGGGAGGGCCGAAGGTACGCAGTATTTT. It codes for CASSYGGRAEGTQYF.

This rearrangement joins TRBV2 to TRBJ2-3; the D gene is possibly TRBD2 (5 bases). This CDR3 contains 14 residues. V lost 1 base and J lost 5, with 10 bases in between. Germline CDR1 SNHLY, CDR2 FYNNEI. The DNA for the CDR3 is TGTGCCAGCAGTGAAGACGGGGTAAGAGATACGCAGTATTTT. Its translation: CASSEDGVRDTQYF.

The genes are TRBV9 and TRBJ1-1; 9 bases line up with TRBD1. Germline CDR1 is SGDLS and CDR2 is YYNGEE. The CDR3 totals 14 residues. With V trimmed by 4 bases and J by 1 base, 2 bases remained unmatched. The CDR3 nucleotides are TGTGCCAGCAGCCCGGGACAGGGGAACACTGAAGCTTTCTTT. Amino acids: CASSPGQGNTEAFF.

The CDR3 region is CASRDTSRGTEAFF. The CDR3 DNA follows: TGTGCCAGCAGGGACACCAGTCGGGGCACTGAAGCTTTCTTT. The chain is built from TRBV6-4 and TRBJ1-1, with D possibly being TRBD1 (5 bases). The germline V and J ends were trimmed by 6 bases and 4 bases, with 15 bases remaining between them. Germline assignment: CDR1 MRHNA and CDR2 SNTAGT. This CDR3 contains 14 residues.

The rearrangement uses TRBV18 and TRBJ2-7; 9 bases fit TRBD2. The CDR3 covers 14 residues. J lost 4 bases, V lost 3 bases, and 4 bases had no gene match. The germline gives CDR1 KGHSH, CDR2 LQKENI. The chain's CDR3 is CASSPPSGTYEQYF. In nucleotides, the CDR3 is TGTGCCAGCTCACCTCCTAGCGGGACTTACGAGCAGTACTTC.